The rows below give T cell receptor beta chains drawn from one sample of a study of blood T cells in healthy people across ages. From the 5' RACE reads, TCRdb called clonotypes with MiXCR, one entry per CDR3 protein. The sample records 1.2 million to 1.5 million distinct CDR3 sequences, approximately 60% being singletons. Material: blood. The source is a man between 18 and 35 years old in good health. Each CDR3 is given with its conserved first and last residue. D genes are given only for firm matches. Size values are once, few and many counts, or a class for expanded clones, and some rows have none.

len,abundance,j_gene,v_gene,d_gene,CDR3nt,CDR3aa
14,NA,TRBJ2-7,TRBV7-6,NA,TGTGCCAGCAGCCGAATTCTAGGTAGTGACGAGCAGTACTTC,CASSRILGSDEQYF
16,NA,TRBJ2-5,TRBV18,TRBD1,TGTGCCAGCTCAGCTACCCGACAGGGGCCCAGAGAGACCCAGTACTTC,CASSATRQGPRETQYF
14,NA,TRBJ1-5,TRBV3-1,NA,TGTGCCAGCAGCCGAGAGGACAGCAATCAGCCCCAGCATTTT,CASSREDSNQPQHF
15,NA,TRBJ1-5,TRBV20-1,TRBD1,TGCAGTGCTCGCAGGGGGGTTTCAAGCAATCAGCCCCAGCATTTT,CSARRGVSSNQPQHF
14,few,TRBJ2-7,TRBV7-9,NA,TGTGCCAGCAGCTTAATACATAAGGACTACGAGCAGTACTTC,CASSLIHKDYEQYF
12,once,TRBJ1-2,TRBV29-1,NA,TGCAGCGTTGAGTTGCAGGGGAGCGGCTACACCTTC,CSVELQGSGYTF
17,NA,TRBJ2-7,TRBV2,TRBD2,TGTGCCAGCAGTACGGGACTAGCGGGAGGAGACACCTACGAGCAGTACTTC,CASSTGLAGGDTYEQYF
12,NA,TRBJ1-2,TRBV20-1,NA,TGCAGTGCTCACATCGGGTACAGCAGCTACACCTTC,CSAHIGYSSYTF
16,few,TRBJ1-4,TRBV6-1,NA,TGTGCCAGCAGTGATGTTACCTTGCGGGATAATGAAAAACTGTTTTTT,CASSDVTLRDNEKLFF
12,once,TRBJ1-1,TRBV20-1,TRBD1,TGCAGTGCTGCCGGGACAGCTAGTGAAGCTTTCTTT,CSAAGTASEAFF
15,few,TRBJ2-5,TRBV12-3/TRBV12-4,NA,TGTGCCAGCAGTTTAGAGCAGGTTCTCCAAGAGACCCAGTACTTC,CASSLEQVLQETQYF
14,NA,TRBJ1-1,TRBV4-1,NA,TGCGCCAGCAGCCAAGCAGGGACGAACACTGAAGCTTTCTTT,CASSQAGTNTEAFF
14,few,TRBJ2-3,TRBV27,NA,TGTGCCAGCAGTGCTAGCTCTAGCACAGATACGCAGTATTTT,CASSASSSTDTQYF
15,NA,TRBJ1-1,TRBV4-3,NA,TGCGCCAGCAGCCAAGATCGGGGATGGGGGGCTGAAGCTTTCTTT,CASSQDRGWGAEAFF
13,NA,TRBJ2-7,TRBV12-3/TRBV12-4,NA,TGTGCCAGCAGAATCGACAGCTCCTACGAGCAGTACTTC,CASRIDSSYEQYF
17,NA,TRBJ2-2,TRBV7-9,NA,TGTGCCAGCAGCGCGACCGGAGGCCTCGCGAACACCGGGGAGCTGTTTTTT,CASSATGGLANTGELFF
14,few,TRBJ2-5,TRBV28,TRBD2,TGTGCCAGCAGTCCCCGCGGGGGGGCAGAGACCCAGTACTTC,CASSPRGGAETQYF
15,few,TRBJ2-3,TRBV4-2,NA,TGTGCCAGCAGCCAAGAGGAGTTTATTACAGATACGCAGTATTTT,CASSQEEFITDTQYF
16,NA,TRBJ2-3,TRBV6-6,NA,TGTGCCAGCAGTCCCCAACGGGGAGGCTCCACAGATACGCAGTATTTT,CASSPQRGGSTDTQYF
14,NA,TRBJ1-2,TRBV6-5,NA,TGTGCCAGCAACACGGCAACCGGGGTCTTTGGCTACACCTTC,CASNTATGVFGYTF
20,few,TRBJ2-4,TRBV15,TRBD2,TGTGCCACCAGCAGGCCGGGACTAGCGGGAGGGCCCGCCGCCAAAAACATTCAGTACTTC,CATSRPGLAGGPAAKNIQYF
13,few,TRBJ1-2,TRBV20-1,NA,TGCAGTGCTAGAGCTGGAGCTAACTATGGCTACACCTTC,CSARAGANYGYTF
16,NA,TRBJ1-4,TRBV5-6,TRBD1,TGTGCCAGCAGCTTTGGGACAGGGGCGTTTAATGAAAAACTGTTTTTT,CASSFGTGAFNEKLFF
12,few,TRBJ2-5,TRBV4-1,NA,TGCGCCAGCAGCCAAGAAGCTAGCCCCCAGTACTTC,CASSQEASPQYF
15,NA,TRBJ1-6,TRBV10-3,TRBD1,TGTGCCATCAAGAAAGGTGCAGGGGGCAACACACCCCTCCACTTT,CAIKKGAGGNTPLHF
17,few,TRBJ2-7,TRBV7-4,NA,TGTGCCAGCAGCTCAAAGACAAACGGACAGCTAATGGGGGAGCAGTACTTC,CASSSKTNGQLMGEQYF
13,NA,TRBJ2-3,TRBV29-1,NA,TGCAGCGTTGTACAGGCGAACACAGATACGCAGTATTTT,CSVVQANTDTQYF
15,NA,TRBJ2-1,TRBV20-1,TRBD1,TGCAGTGCCCCCAGGGGGCCGTGGGAAGTCAATGAGCAGTTCTTC,CSAPRGPWEVNEQFF
16,few,TRBJ2-1,TRBV4-1,TRBD2,TGCGCCAGCAGCCAAGACGCTAGCGGGACCTACAATGAGCAGTTCTTC,CASSQDASGTYNEQFF
13,NA,TRBJ2-7,TRBV4-1,TRBD2,TGCGCCAGCAGCCAGCGGGAGCACTCCGAGCAGTACTTC,CASSQREHSEQYF
14,NA,TRBJ2-1,TRBV4-1,TRBD1,TGCGCCAGCAGCAAAGGGACAGGGCTGAATGAGCAGTTCTTC,CASSKGTGLNEQFF